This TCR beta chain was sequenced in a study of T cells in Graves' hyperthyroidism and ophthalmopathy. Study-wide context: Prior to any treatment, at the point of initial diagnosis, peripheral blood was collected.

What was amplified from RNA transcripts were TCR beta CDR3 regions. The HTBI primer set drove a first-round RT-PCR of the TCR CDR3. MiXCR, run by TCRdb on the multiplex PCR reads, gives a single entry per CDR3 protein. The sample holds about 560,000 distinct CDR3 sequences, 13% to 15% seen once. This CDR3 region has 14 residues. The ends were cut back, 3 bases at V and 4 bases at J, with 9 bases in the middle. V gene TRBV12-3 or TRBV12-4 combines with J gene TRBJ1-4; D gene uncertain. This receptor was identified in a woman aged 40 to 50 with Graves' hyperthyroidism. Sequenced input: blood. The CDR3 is CASSFRNHNEKLFF. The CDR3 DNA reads TGTGCCAGCAGTTTCCGGAATCATAATGAAAAACTGTTTTTT.